The 25 T cell receptor beta chains in this list originate from one sample, sequenced in a study of PD-1 blockade in classical Hodgkin lymphoma. Every patient experienced relapse after autologous stem cell transplantation, and brentuximab vedotin exposure varied. Libraries were prepared by immunoSEQ multiplex PCR; TCRdb keeps only in-frame clonotypes and omits some of them. Here the sample spans over 60,000 clones, 60% to 80% being singletons. This material consisted of peripheral blood mononuclear cells (PBMCs), taken before the second cycle of nivolumab. The receptors stem from a human donor with classical Hodgkin lymphoma.

As for this clone: This same CDR3 is encoded by further DNA sequences in the sample. This sequence joins TRBV18 and TRBJ1-1; D ambiguous. V lost 4 bases and J 0 bases, leaving 9 bases between the germline ends. The CDR3 covers 14 residues. CDR1 and CDR2 (germline): KGHSH, LQKENI. CDR3: CASSQSEVNTEAFF. The DNA of the CDR3 is TGTGCCAGCTCACAGTCTGAGGTGAACACTGAAGCTTTCTTT.

The chain carries TRBV2 and TRBJ2-3; D possibly corresponds to TRBD2 (6 bases). This CDR3 is 16 amino acids long. The V gene's germline CDR1 is SNHLY and CDR2 FYNNEI. V was shortened by 6 bases and J by 2 bases, with 18 bases between the two germline ends. As DNA, the CDR3 is TGTGCCAGCAGCGCCTTAGGGCGGGACCACACAGATACGCAGTATTTT. This gives the protein CASSALGRDHTDTQYF.

In nucleotides, the CDR3 is TGCGCCAGCAGCTTGGGACTGGAGGGGGGTGAGCAGTTCTTC. This sequence encodes CASSLGLEGGEQFF. The genes are TRBV5-1 and TRBJ2-1; either TRBD1 or TRBD2 may fit D (6 bases each). Trimming shortened V by 0 bases and J by 9 bases, and 13 bases separated the two germline ends. The CDR3 covers 14 residues. The germline gives CDR1 SGHRS, CDR2 YFSETQ.

The chain carries TRBV7-2 and TRBJ2-7; D gene unclear. This CDR3 is 13 amino acids long. With 4 bases removed from V and 3 bases from J, the gap between germline ends came to 10 bases. Germline V gene lookup returns CDR1 SGHTA and CDR2 FQGNSA. CDR3 region: CASSSFLVYEQYF. As DNA, the CDR3 is TGTGCCAGCAGCTCCTTCCTTGTCTACGAGCAGTACTTC.

This clone was picked up many times. DNA for the CDR3: TGCAGCGTATCTTGGACCACATCTAAAAACACCGGGGAGCTGTTTTTT. The encoded protein is CSVSWTTSKNTGELFF. The V call is TRBV29-1, the J call TRBJ2-2; the D is unclear. Germline lookup yields CDR1 SQVTM and CDR2 ANQGSEA. CDR3 length: 16 amino acids. V was cut by 6 bases and J by 2 bases, with 19 bases left in between.

The J gene is TRBJ1-1, the V gene TRBV7-8; D is perhaps TRBD1 (5 bases). This CDR3 spans 12 amino acids. Germline V lookup: CDR1 SGHVS, CDR2 FQNEAQ. With 6 bases removed from V and 6 bases from J, the gap between germline ends came to 11 bases. The CDR3: CASSRLGAEAFF. For the CDR3, the DNA is TGTGCCAGCAGTCGCCTAGGGGCTGAAGCTTTCTTT.

The chain couples TRBV5-1 to TRBJ2-7; 7 positions match TRBD1. CDR3 length: 15 amino acids. The ends lost 0 bases at V and 3 bases at J; junction bases unmatched: 6. Looked up from germline, CDR1 is SGHRS and CDR2 is YFSETQ. The CDR3, as DNA: TGCGCCAGCAGCTTGGCCCAGGGGGTGGTCTACGAGCAGTACTTC. It specifies CASSLAQGVVYEQYF.

This clone showed up just once. This chain uses TRBV4-1 with TRBJ2-1; the match to TRBD2 covers 13 bases. Looked up from germline, CDR1 is MGHRA and CDR2 is YSYEKL. The CDR3 is 18 amino acids. Trimming cost V 0 bases and J 10 bases; bases outside gene matches: 12. CDR3 amino acids: CASSQDLFGLAGVGEQFF. DNA for the CDR3: TGCGCCAGCAGCCAAGATCTATTTGGACTAGCGGGAGTTGGCGAGCAGTTCTTC.

CDR3 loop: CASSHRVEAFF. CDR3 nucleotide sequence: TGTGCCAGCAGCCACCGGGTAGAGGCTTTCTTT. The chain couples TRBV5-8 to TRBJ1-1; D unclear. Germline V lookup: CDR1 SGHTS, CDR2 YDEGEE. The CDR3 consists of 11 residues. V lost 4 bases, J lost 11 bases, and 12 bases lay in between. The variable domain in full, completed from reference TRBV5-8 and TRBJ1-1, reads EAGVTQSPTHLIKTRGQQATLRCSPISGHTSVYWYQQALGLGLQFLLWYDEGEERNRGNFPPRFSGRQFPNYSSELNVNALELEDSALYLCASSHRVEAFFGQGTRLTVV.

The rearrangement links TRBV4-1 to TRBJ2-7; TRBD1 matches at 7 bases. The CDR3 length is 18 residues. CDR1 is MGHRA, CDR2 YSYEKL, per germline. Trimming cost V 0 bases and J 5 bases; bases outside gene matches: 16. CDR3 coding DNA: TGCGCCAGCAGCCAAGATCGCCTTCCGAACAGGCAGGGGGACGAGCAGTACTTC. Its translation: CASSQDRLPNRQGDEQYF.

The chain uses TRBV5-1 and TRBJ2-7, with D unclear. Trimming shortened V by 2 bases and J by 4 bases, and 1 base separated the two germline ends. This CDR3 has 10 residues. Germline V gene lookup returns CDR1 SGHRS and CDR2 YFSETQ. The CDR3 DNA reads as TGCGCCAGCAGCTTATACGAGCAGTACTTC. It translates to CASSLYEQYF.

The CDR3 sequence: CASSYGTEAFF. The CDR3 region has the DNA TGTGCCAGCAGTTACGGGACTGAAGCTTTCTTT. V is TRBV6-9 and J is TRBJ1-1; D not resolved. Germline CDR1 reads MNHGY; CDR2 reads SVAAGI. The CDR3 has 11 residues. V gave up 3 bases and J gave up 5 bases, with 4 bases separating them.

The rearrangement links TRBV18 to TRBJ1-1; D is possibly TRBD1 (6 bases). The CDR3 loop spans 12 amino acids. Trimming shortened V by 4 bases and J by 5 bases, and 8 bases separated the two germline ends. Germline loops: CDR1 KGHSH, CDR2 LQKENI. The CDR3 reads CASSQGGTEAFF. CDR3 coding DNA: TGTGCCAGCTCACAGGGGGGGACTGAAGCTTTCTTT.

This chain joins TRBV4-1 and TRBJ1-5; a possible D gene is TRBD1 (5 bases). The CDR3 is 16 residues long. V lost 10 bases and J lost 0, with 19 bases in between. From germline, CDR1 is MGHRA and CDR2 YSYEKL. For the CDR3, the DNA is TGCGCCACCTCTCCTAACACAGGCAATAGCAATCAGCCCCAGCATTTT. Translated: CATSPNTGNSNQPQHF.

This sequence joins TRBV18 and TRBJ1-2, with TRBD1 as a possible D gene (5 bases). CDR1 is KGHSH, CDR2 LQKENI, per germline. Trimming removed 2 bases from V and 3 bases from J, with 13 bases in between. There are 15 residues in the CDR3. The CDR3 sequence is CASSPISGADYGYTF. DNA for the CDR3: TGTGCCAGCTCACCAATCAGCGGGGCTGACTATGGCTACACCTTC.

The V gene is TRBV30, the J gene TRBJ2-6, with TRBD1 matching 7 bases. With V trimmed by 1 base and J by 0 bases, 12 bases remained unmatched. Germline CDR1 GTSNPN, CDR2 SVGIG (reference sequence). The CDR3 spans 19 residues. CDR3 in DNA: TGTGCCTGGAGTGGAAGATACTTTGGACAGGCCTCTGGGGCCAACGTCCTGACTTTC. It is translated as CAWSGRYFGQASGANVLTF.

There are a few counts of this clone. J is TRBJ1-2 and V is TRBV20-1; D gene unclear. The CDR3 runs 10 residues. The germline V and J ends were trimmed by 0 bases and 8 bases, with 4 bases remaining between them. CDR1 is DFQATT and CDR2 is SNEGSKA in the germline V gene (reference sequence). CDR3 nucleotide sequence: TGCAGTGCTAGAGAGCAGGGCTACACCTTC. It specifies CSAREQGYTF.

This clone came up a few times. The chain joins TRBV5-6 to TRBJ2-5; TRBD2 might be the D (6 bases). Per germline, CDR1 SGHDT and CDR2 YYEEEE. Trimming removed 0 bases from V and 0 bases from J, with 12 bases in between. This CDR3 is built from 16 residues. CDR3 protein: CASSLGLGGDQETQYF. CDR3 bases: TGTGCCAGCAGCTTGGGCTTAGGAGGGGACCAAGAGACCCAGTACTTC.

The chain employs TRBV4-2 and TRBJ1-1; no clear D. The length of the CDR3 is 13 residues. CDR1 LGHNA and CDR2 YNFKEQ come from the germline V gene. Trimming shortened V by 0 bases and J by 3 bases, and 5 bases separated the two germline ends. CDR3 protein: CASSQDRDTEAFF. CDR3 bases: TGTGCCAGCAGCCAAGATAGGGACACTGAAGCTTTCTTT.

This clone has only one observation. At the DNA level, this CDR3 is encoded by other sequences in the same sample as well. J is TRBJ2-5 and V is TRBV15, with D perhaps TRBD2 (5 bases). CDR1 and CDR2 (germline): LNHNV, YYDKDF (reference sequence). CDR3 length equals 14 residues. V dropped 0 bases and J dropped 1 base, with 6 bases sitting between them. The CDR3 loop is CATSRDRGQETQYF. The DNA of the CDR3 is TGTGCCACCAGCAGAGATCGGGGCCAAGAGACCCAGTACTTC. The whole variable domain, filled in from reference TRBV15 and TRBJ2-5, reads DAMVIQNPRYQVTQFGKPVTLSCSQTLNHNVMYWYQQKSSQAPKLLFHYYDKDFNNEADTPDNFQSRRPNTSFCFLDIRSPGLGDTAMYLCATSRDRGQETQYFGPGTRLLVL.

The V call is TRBV25-1, the J call TRBJ1-6, with D perhaps TRBD1 (5 bases). The CDR3 has 14 amino acids. The germline V gene encodes CDR1 MGHDK and CDR2 SYGVNS. V was pared by 5 bases and J by 9 bases, with 14 bases between. The CDR3, as DNA: TGTGCCAGCAGTCTCCAGGGTGCCGGTTCACCCCTCCACTTT. Amino acids: CASSLQGAGSPLHF.

The rearrangement uses TRBV6-5 and TRBJ1-6; D remains ambiguous. This CDR3 comprises 16 residues. The germline V gene has CDR1 MNHEY and CDR2 SVGAGI. Trimming shortened V by 0 bases and J by 0 bases, and 6 bases separated the two germline ends. CDR3 protein: CASSYSPDSYNSPLHF. The DNA for the CDR3 is TGTGCCAGCAGTTACTCTCCAGACTCCTATAATTCACCCCTCCACTTT.

The V and J genes are TRBV7-9 and TRBJ2-1; no definite D call. The CDR3 is 15 residues long. V was shortened by 6 bases and J by 0 bases, with 12 bases between the two germline ends. Germline CDR1 SEHNR, CDR2 FQNEAQ (reference sequence). CDR3 loop: CASSYQVSSYNEQFF. CDR3 sequence (DNA): TGTGCCAGCAGTTACCAGGTTAGCTCCTACAATGAGCAGTTCTTC.

The chain links TRBV28 to TRBJ1-5; D ambiguous. Germline CDR1 is MDHEN and CDR2 is SYDVKM. V shed 6 bases and J shed 2 bases, with 11 bases lying between them. This CDR3 region has 14 residues. The CDR3 here is CASSPEVGNQPQHF. Here the CDR3 DNA reads TGTGCCAGCAGCCCGGAGGTTGGCAATCAGCCCCAGCATTTT.

This chain uses TRBV28 with TRBJ1-2; D gene ambiguous. CDR1 and CDR2 from the germline V gene are MDHEN and SYDVKM. V was pared by 6 bases and J by 1 base, with 12 bases between. CDR3 length: 14 amino acids. The CDR3 DNA is TGTGCCAGCAGGCCGATCACAGTTAACTATGGCTACACCTTC. Protein product: CASRPITVNYGYTF.